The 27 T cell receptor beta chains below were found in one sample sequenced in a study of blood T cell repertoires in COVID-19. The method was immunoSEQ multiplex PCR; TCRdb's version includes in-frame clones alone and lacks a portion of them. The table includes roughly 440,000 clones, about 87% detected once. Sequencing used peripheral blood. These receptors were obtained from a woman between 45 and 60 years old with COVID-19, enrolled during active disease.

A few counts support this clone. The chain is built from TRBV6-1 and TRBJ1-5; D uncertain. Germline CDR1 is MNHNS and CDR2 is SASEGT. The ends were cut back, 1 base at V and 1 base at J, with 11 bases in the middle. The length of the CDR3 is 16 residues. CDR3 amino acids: CASSEVLGGSNQPQHF. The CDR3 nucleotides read TGTGCCAGCAGTGAAGTACTCGGCGGAAGCAATCAGCCCCAGCATTTT.

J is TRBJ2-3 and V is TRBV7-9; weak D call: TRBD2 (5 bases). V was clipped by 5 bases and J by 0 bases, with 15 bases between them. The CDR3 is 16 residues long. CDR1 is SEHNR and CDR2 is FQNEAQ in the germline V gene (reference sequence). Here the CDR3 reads CASSPFPDWSTDTQYF. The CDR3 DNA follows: TGTGCCAGCAGCCCCTTCCCGGACTGGAGCACAGATACGCAGTATTTT.

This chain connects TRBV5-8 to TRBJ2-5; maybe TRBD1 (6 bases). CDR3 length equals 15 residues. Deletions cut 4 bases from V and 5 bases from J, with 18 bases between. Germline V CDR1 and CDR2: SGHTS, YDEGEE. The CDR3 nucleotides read TGTGCCAGCAGCCGCGGACAGAAATCTATGGAGACCCAGTACTTC. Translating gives CASSRGQKSMETQYF. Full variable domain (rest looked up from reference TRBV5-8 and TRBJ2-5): EAGVTQSPTHLIKTRGQQATLRCSPISGHTSVYWYQQALGLGLQFLLWYDEGEERNRGNFPPRFSGRQFPNYSSELNVNALELEDSALYLCASSRGQKSMETQYFGPGTRLLVL.

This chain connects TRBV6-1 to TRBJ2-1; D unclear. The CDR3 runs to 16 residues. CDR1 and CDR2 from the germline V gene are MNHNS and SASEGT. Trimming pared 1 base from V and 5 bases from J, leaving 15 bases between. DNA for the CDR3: TGTGCCAGCAGTGAAGAAGTTGGCTTCTCAGACAATGAGCAGTTCTTC. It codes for CASSEEVGFSDNEQFF.

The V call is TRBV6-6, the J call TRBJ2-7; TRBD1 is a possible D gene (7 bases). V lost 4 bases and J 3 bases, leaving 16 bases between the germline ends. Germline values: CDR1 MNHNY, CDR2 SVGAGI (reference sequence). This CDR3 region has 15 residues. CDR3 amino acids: CASSFQAGTVYEQYF. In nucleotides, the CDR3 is TGTGCCAGCAGTTTCCAGGCGGGGACAGTCTACGAGCAGTACTTC.

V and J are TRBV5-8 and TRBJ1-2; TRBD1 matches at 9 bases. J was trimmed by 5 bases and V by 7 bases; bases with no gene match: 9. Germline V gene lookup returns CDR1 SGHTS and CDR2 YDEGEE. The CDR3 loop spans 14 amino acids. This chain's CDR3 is CASGHYRGLYGYTF. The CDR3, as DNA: TGTGCCAGCGGACATTACAGGGGGCTTTATGGCTACACCTTC. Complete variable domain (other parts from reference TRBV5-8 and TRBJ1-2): EAGVTQSPTHLIKTRGQQATLRCSPISGHTSVYWYQQALGLGLQFLLWYDEGEERNRGNFPPRFSGRQFPNYSSELNVNALELEDSALYLCASGHYRGLYGYTFGSGTRLTVV.

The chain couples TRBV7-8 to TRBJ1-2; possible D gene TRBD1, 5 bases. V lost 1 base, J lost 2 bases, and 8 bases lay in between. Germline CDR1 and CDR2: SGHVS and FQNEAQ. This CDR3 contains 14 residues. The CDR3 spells CASSLDQGNYGYTF. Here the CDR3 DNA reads TGTGCCAGCAGCTTAGATCAGGGCAACTATGGCTACACCTTC.

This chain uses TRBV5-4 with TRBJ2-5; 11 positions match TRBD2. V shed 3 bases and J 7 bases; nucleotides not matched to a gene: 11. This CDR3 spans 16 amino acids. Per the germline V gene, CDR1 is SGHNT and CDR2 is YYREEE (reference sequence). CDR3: CASSSQLAGVSGTQYF. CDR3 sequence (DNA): TGTGCCAGCAGCTCACAACTAGCGGGGGTTTCAGGGACCCAGTACTTC.

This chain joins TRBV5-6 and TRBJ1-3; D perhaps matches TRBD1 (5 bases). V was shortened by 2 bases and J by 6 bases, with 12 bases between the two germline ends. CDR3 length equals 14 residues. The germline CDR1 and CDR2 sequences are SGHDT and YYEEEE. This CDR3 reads CASSFGGVANTIYF. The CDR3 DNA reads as TGTGCCAGCAGCTTTGGAGGGGTAGCAAACACCATATATTTT.

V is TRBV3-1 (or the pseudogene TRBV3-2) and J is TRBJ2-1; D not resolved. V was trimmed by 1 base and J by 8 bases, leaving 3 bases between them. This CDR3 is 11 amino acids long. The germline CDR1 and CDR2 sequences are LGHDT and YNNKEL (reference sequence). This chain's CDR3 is CASSQVDEQFF. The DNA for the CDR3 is TGTGCCAGCAGCCAAGTAGATGAGCAGTTCTTC.

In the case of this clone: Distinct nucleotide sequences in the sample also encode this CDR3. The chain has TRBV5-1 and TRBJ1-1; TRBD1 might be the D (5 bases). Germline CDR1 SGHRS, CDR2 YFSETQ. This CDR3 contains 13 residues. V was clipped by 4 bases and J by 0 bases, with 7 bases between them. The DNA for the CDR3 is TGCGCCAGCAGCCTGACAGTGAACACTGAAGCTTTCTTT. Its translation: CASSLTVNTEAFF.

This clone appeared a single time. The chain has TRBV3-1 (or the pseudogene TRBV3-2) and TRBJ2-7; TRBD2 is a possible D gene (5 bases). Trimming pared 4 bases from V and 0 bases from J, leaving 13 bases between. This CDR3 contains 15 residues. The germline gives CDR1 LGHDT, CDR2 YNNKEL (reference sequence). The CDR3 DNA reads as TGTGCCAGCAGCCCTGTACGGGGTAGCTCCTACGAGCAGTACTTC. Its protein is CASSPVRGSSYEQYF.

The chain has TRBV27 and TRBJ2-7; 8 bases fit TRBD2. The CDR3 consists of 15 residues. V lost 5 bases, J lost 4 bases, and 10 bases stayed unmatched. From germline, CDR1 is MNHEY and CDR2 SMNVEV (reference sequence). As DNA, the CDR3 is TGTGCCAGCAGTCAACGACCGGGACTAGTGTACGAGCAGTACTTC. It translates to CASSQRPGLVYEQYF.

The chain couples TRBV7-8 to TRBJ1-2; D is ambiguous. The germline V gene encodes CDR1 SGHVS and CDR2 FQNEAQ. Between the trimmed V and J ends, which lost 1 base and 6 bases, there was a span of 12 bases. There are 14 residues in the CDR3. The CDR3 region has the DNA TGTGCCAGCAGCTTAGTCGGGTCGTCCGATGGCTACACCTTC. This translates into CASSLVGSSDGYTF.

CDR3 residues: CASSADKLAGSTDTQYF. The DNA of the CDR3 is TGTGCCAGCAGCGCGGATAAACTAGCGGGGAGCACAGATACGCAGTATTTT. The chain uses TRBV5-5 and TRBJ2-3, with 10 bases matching TRBD2. The CDR3 length is 17 residues. In germline, CDR1 is SGHKS, CDR2 YYEKEE (reference sequence). Trimming took 4 bases from V and 0 from J; bases not matched to a gene: 8.

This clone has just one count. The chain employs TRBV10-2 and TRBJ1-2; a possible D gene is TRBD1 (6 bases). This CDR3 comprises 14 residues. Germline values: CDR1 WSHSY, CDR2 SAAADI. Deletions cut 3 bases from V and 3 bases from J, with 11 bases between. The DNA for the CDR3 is TGCGCCAGCAGTGATCATACAGGGTACTATGGCTACACCTTC. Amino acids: CASSDHTGYYGYTF.

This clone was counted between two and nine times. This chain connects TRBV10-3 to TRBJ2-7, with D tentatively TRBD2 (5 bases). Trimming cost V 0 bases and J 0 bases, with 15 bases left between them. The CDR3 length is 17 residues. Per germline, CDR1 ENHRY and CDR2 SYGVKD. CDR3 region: CAISESTFTGSSYEQYF. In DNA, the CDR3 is TGTGCCATCAGTGAGTCGACTTTCACGGGGAGCTCCTACGAGCAGTACTTC.

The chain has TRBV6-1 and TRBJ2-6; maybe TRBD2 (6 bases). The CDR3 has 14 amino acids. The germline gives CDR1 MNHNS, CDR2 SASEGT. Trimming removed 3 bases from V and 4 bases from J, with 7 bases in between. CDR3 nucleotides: TGTGCCAGCAGTGAGGCGGGGGGGGCCAACGTCCTGACTTTC. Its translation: CASSEAGGANVLTF.

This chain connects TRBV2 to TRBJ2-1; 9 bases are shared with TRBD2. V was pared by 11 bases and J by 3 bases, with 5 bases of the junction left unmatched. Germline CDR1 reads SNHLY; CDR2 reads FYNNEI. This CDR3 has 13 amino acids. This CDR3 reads CASQRGVYNEQFF. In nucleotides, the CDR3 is TGTGCCTCCCAGCGGGGGGTCTACAATGAGCAGTTCTTC. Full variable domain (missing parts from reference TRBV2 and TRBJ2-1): EPEVTQTPSHQVTQMGQEVILRCVPISNHLYFYWYRQILGQKVEFLVSFYNNEISEKSEIFDDQFSVERPDGSNFTLKIRSTKLEDSAMYFCASQRGVYNEQFFGPGTRLTVL.

This CDR3 reads CASSQDSGTNYGYTF. CDR3 in DNA: TGCGCCAGCAGCCAAGATTCAGGGACTAACTATGGCTACACCTTC. The V and J genes are TRBV4-1 and TRBJ1-2; tentatively, D is TRBD1 (5 bases). Between the trimmed V and J ends, which lost 0 bases and 0 bases, there was a span of 8 bases. The CDR3 sequence is 15 residues long. The germline V gene has CDR1 MGHRA and CDR2 YSYEKL.

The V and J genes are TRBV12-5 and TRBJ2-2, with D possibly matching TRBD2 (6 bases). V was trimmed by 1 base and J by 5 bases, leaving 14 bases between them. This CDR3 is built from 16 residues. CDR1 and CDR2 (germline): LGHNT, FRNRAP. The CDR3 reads CASGLGHPRGTGELFF. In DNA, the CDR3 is TGTGCTAGTGGTTTGGGACATCCTCGGGGGACCGGGGAGCTGTTTTTT.

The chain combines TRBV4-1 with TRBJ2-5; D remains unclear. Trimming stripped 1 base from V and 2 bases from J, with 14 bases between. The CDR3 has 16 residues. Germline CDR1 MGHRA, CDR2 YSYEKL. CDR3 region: CASSQVTLPLQETQYF. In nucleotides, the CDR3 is TGCGCCAGCAGCCAAGTAACCCTCCCCCTACAAGAGACCCAGTACTTC.

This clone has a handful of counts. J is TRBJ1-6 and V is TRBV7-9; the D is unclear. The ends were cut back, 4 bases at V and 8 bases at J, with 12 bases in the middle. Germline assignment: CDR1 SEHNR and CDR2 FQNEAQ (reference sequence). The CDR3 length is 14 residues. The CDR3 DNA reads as TGTGCCAGCAGCTGGACTTTCCGTGATTCACCCCTCCACTTT. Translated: CASSWTFRDSPLHF. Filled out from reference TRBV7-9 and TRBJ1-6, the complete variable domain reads DTGVSQNPRHKITKRGQNVTFRCDPISEHNRLYWYRQTLGQGPEFLTYFQNEAQLEKSRLLSDRFSAERPKGSFSTLEIQRTEQGDSAMYLCASSWTFRDSPLHFGNGTRLTVT.

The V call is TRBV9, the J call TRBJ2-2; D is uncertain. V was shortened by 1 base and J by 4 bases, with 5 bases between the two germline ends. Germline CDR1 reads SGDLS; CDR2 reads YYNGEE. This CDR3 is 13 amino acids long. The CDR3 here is CASSVSSTGELFF. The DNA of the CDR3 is TGTGCCAGCAGCGTATCTAGCACCGGGGAGCTGTTTTTT. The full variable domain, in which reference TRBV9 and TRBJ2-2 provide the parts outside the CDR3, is DSGVTQTPKHLITATGQRVTLRCSPRSGDLSVYWYQQSLDQGLQFLIQYYNGEERAKGNILERFSAQQFPDLHSELNLSSLELGDSALYFCASSVSSTGELFFGEGSRLTVL.

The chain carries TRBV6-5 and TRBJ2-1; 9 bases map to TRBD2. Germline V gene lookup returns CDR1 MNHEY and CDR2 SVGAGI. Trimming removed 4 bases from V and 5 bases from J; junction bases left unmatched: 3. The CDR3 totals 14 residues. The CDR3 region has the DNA TGTGCCAGCAGTTTAGCGGGGGACAACAATGAGCAGTTCTTC. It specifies CASSLAGDNNEQFF.

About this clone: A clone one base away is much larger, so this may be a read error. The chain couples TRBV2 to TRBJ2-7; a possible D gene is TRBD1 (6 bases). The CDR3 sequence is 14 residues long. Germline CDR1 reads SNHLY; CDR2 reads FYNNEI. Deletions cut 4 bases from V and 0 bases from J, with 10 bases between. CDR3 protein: CASSVRTDSYEQYF. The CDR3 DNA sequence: TGTGCCAGCAGTGTAAGGACAGACTCCTACGAGCAGTACTTC.

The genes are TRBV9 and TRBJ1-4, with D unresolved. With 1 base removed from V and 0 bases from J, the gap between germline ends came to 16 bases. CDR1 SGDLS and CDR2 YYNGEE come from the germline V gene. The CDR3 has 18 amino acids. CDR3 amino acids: CASSVPRTEHTTNEKLFF. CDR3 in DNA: TGTGCCAGCAGCGTACCACGAACAGAACACACAACTAATGAAAAACTGTTTTTT.